A selection of T cell receptor beta chains follows, all from one sample in a study of blood T cell repertoires in COVID-19. The table came from immunoSEQ multiplex PCR; TCRdb's copy has only in-frame clones and leaves some out. The repertoire holds 170,000 or so clones, with 86% as singletons. The sequencing sample was made of peripheral blood. These receptors all come from a man aged 50 or older with active or convalescent COVID-19. Each CDR3 is given with its conserved first and last residue. D genes are given only for firm matches. Clone size appears in some rows only: once, few, many, or a class for an expanded clone.

>-|TRBV7-9|TRBJ2-5|TRBD2|15
CASSPSGQAQETQYF
TGTGCCAGCAGCCCTAGCGGGCAAGCGCAAGAGACCCAGTACTTC
>-|TRBV9|TRBJ2-3|TRBD2|18
CASSVLSSGRAGTDTQYF
TGTGCCAGCAGCGTACTCTCCAGCGGGAGGGCGGGCACAGATACGCAGTATTTT
>-|TRBV30|TRBJ1-6|TRBD1|14
CAWRGTGRNSPLHF
TGTGCCTGGAGGGGGACAGGGCGGAATTCACCCCTCCACTTT
>-|TRBV14|TRBJ2-1|TRBD2|13
CASGLAGGSEQFF
TGTGCCAGCGGACTAGCGGGAGGAAGTGAGCAGTTCTTC
>-|TRBV5-4|TRBJ1-1|TRBD1|15
CASSSRDRESTEAFF
TGTGCCAGCAGCTCCCGGGACAGGGAGAGCACTGAAGCTTTCTTT
>few|TRBV18|TRBJ1-2|TRBD1|14
CASSLGSGGDGYTF
TGTGCCAGCTCACTCGGGTCAGGGGGCGATGGCTACACCTTC
>-|TRBV20-1|TRBJ1-2|-|11
CSARDIQGYTF
TGCAGTGCTAGAGATATACAGGGCTACACCTTC
>-|TRBV30|TRBJ1-3|TRBD1|14
CAWSRTGSGNTIYF
TGTGCCTGGAGCCGGACAGGGTCTGGAAACACCATATATTTT
>once|TRBV7-3|TRBJ2-1|-|13
CASSPGAGNEQFF
TGTGCCAGCAGCCCGGGAGCAGGGAATGAGCAGTTCTTC
>-|TRBV11-2|TRBJ2-7|-|12
CASSLRGYEQYF
TGTGCCAGCAGCTTACGGGGCTACGAGCAGTACTTC